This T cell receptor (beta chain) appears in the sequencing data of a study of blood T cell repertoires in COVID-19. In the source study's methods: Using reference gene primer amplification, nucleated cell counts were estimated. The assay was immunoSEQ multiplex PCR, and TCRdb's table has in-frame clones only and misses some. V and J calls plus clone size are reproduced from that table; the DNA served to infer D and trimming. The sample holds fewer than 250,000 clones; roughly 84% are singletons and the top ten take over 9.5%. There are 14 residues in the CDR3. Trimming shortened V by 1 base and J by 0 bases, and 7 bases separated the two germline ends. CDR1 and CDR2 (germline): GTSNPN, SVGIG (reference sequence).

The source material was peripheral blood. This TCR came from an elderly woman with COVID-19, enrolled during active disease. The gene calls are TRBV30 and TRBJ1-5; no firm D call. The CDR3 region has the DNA TGTGCCTGGAGTGAGCAGGCTAGCAATCAGCCCCAGCATTTT. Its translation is CAWSEQASNQPQHF.